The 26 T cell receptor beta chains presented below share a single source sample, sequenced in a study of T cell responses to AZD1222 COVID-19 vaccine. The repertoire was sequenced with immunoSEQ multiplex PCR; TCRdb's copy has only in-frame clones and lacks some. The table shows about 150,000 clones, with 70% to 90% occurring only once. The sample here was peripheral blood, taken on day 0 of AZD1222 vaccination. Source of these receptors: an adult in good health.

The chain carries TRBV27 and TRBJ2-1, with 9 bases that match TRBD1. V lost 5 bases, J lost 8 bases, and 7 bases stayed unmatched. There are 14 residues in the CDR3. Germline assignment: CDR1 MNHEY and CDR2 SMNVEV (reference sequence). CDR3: CASSIRQGVYEQFF. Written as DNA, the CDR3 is TGTGCCAGCAGTATAAGACAGGGGGTCTATGAGCAGTTCTTC.

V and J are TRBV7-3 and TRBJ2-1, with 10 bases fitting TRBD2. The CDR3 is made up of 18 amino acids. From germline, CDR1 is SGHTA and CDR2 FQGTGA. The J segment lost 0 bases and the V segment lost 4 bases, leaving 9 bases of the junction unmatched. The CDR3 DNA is TGTGCCAGCAGCTCACCACCGGCTAGCGGGAGCTCCTACAATGAGCAGTTCTTC. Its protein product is CASSSPPASGSSYNEQFF.

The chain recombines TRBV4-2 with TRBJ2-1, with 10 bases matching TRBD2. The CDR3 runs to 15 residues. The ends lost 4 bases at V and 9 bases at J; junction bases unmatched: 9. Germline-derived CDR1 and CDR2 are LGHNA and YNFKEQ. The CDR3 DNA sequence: TGTGCCAGCAGCCCTGGTTCTAGCGGGAGTTTTGAGCAGTTCTTC. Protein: CASSPGSSGSFEQFF.

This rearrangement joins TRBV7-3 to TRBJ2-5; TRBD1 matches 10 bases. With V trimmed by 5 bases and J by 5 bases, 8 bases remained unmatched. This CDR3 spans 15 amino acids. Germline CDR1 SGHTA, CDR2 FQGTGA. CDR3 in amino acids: CASSPLGQGSETQYF. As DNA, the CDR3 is TGTGCCAGCAGCCCCCTGGGACAGGGGTCGGAGACCCAGTACTTC.

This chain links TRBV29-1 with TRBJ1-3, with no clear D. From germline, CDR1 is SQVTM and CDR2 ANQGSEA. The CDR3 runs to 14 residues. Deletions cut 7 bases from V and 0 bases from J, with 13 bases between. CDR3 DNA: TGCAGCGCCAAATCCGCCAACTCTGGAAACACCATATATTTT. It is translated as CSAKSANSGNTIYF.

CDR3 sequence (DNA): TGTGCCACCAGTGCCGGGGGAAAGACCCAGTACTTC. This translates into CATSAGGKTQYF. V usage is TRBV24-1 and J usage is TRBJ2-5, with a tentative D call TRBD2 (6 bases). V lost 5 bases and J lost 6, with 9 bases in between. Germline CDR1 and CDR2: KGHDR and SFDVKD. The length of the CDR3 is 12 residues.

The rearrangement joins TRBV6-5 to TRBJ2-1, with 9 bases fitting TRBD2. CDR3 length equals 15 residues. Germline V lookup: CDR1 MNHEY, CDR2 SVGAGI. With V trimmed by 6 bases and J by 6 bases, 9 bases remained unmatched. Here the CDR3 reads CASRPGGSGSNEQFF. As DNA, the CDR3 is TGTGCCAGCAGACCCGGTGGTAGCGGGAGCAATGAGCAGTTCTTC.

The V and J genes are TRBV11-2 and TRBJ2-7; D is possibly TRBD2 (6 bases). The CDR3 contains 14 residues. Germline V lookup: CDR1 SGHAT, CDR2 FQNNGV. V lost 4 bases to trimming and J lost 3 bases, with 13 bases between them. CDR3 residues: CASSWTGEGYEQYF. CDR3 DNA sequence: TGTGCCAGCAGCTGGACGGGAGAGGGCTACGAGCAGTACTTC. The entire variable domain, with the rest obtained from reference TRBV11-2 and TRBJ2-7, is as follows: EAGVAQSPRYKIIEKRQSVAFWCNPISGHATLYWYQQILGQGPKLLIQFQNNGVVDDSQLPKDRFSAERLKGVDSTLKIQPAKLEDSAVYLCASSWTGEGYEQYFGPGTRLTVT.

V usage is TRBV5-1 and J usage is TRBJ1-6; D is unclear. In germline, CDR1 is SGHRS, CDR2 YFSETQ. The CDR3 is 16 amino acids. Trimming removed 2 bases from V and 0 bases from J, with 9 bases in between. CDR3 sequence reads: CASSFGASSYNSPLHF. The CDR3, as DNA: TGCGCCAGCAGCTTTGGAGCGAGCTCCTATAATTCACCCCTCCACTTT. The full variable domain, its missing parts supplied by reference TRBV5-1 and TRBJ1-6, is KAGVTQTPRYLIKTRGQQVTLSCSPISGHRSVSWYQQTPGQGLQFLFEYFSETQRNKGNFPGRFSGRQFSNSRSEMNVSTLELGDSALYLCASSFGASSYNSPLHFGNGTRLTVT.

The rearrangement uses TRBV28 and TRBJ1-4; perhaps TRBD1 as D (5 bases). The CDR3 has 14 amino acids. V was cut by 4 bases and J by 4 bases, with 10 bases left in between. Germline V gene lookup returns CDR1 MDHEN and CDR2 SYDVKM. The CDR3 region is CASSSGTLNEKLFF. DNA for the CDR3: TGTGCCAGCAGTTCCGGGACGCTTAATGAAAAACTGTTTTTT.

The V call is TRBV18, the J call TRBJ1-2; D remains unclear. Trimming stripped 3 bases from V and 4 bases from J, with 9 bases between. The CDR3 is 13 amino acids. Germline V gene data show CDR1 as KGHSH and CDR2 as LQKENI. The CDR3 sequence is CASSPDGSYGYTF. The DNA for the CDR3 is TGTGCCAGCTCACCTGACGGGAGCTATGGCTACACCTTC.

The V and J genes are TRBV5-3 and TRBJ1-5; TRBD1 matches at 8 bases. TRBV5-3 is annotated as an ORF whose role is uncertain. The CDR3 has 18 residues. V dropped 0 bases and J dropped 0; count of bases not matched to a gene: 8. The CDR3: CARSLVAGGYDSNQPQHF. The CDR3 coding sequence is TGTGCCAGAAGCTTGGTCGCAGGGGGCTATGATAGCAATCAGCCCCAGCATTTT.

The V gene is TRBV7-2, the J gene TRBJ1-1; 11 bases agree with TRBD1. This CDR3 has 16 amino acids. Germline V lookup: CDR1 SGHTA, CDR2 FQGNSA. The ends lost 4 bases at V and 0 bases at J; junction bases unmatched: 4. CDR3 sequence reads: CASSSADRGLNTEAFF. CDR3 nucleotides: TGTGCCAGCAGCTCGGCGGACAGGGGGCTGAACACTGAAGCTTTCTTT.

CDR3 region: CASSKVRAAEAFF. CDR3 DNA sequence: TGTGCCAGCAGCAAAGTGCGGGCAGCCGAAGCTTTCTTT. The V call is TRBV21-1, the J call TRBJ1-1. TRBV21-1 is a documented pseudogene. The CDR3 consists of 13 residues.

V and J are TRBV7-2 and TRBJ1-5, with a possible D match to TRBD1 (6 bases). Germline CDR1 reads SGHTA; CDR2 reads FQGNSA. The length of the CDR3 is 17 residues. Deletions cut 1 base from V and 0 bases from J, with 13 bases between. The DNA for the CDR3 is TGTGCCAGCAGCTTAGTGGGGACACCGTATAGCAATCAGCCCCAGCATTTT. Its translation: CASSLVGTPYSNQPQHF.

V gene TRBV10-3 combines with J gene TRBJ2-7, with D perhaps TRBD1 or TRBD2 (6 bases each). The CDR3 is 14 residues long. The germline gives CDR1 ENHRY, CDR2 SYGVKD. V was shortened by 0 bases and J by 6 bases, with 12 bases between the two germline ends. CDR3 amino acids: CAISESSKGGEQYF. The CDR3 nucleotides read TGTGCCATCAGTGAGTCCTCCAAGGGGGGCGAGCAGTACTTC.

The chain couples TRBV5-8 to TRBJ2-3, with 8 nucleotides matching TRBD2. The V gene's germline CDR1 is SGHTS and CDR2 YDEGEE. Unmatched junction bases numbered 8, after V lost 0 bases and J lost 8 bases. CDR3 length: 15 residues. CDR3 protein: CASSLEGLGGLTQYF. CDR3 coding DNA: TGTGCCAGCAGCTTGGAGGGACTAGGGGGACTTACGCAGTATTTT.

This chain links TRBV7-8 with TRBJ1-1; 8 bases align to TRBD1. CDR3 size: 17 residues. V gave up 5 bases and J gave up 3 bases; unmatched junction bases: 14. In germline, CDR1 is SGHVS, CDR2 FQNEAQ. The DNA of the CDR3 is TGTGCCAGCAGCCGACACTACAGGGGGGAGAGTTACACTGAAGCTTTCTTT. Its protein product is CASSRHYRGESYTEAFF.

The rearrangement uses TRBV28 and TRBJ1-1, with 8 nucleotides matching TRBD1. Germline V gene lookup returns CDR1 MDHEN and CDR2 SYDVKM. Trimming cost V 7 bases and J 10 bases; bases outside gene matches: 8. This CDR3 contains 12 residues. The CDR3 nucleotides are TGTGCCAGCACCAAAGGGGACAGGCGAGCTTTCTTT. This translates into CASTKGDRRAFF.

The CDR3 sequence is CASSWGLAGWDQETQYF. CDR3 nucleotides: TGCGCCAGCAGCTGGGGACTAGCGGGATGGGATCAGGAGACCCAGTACTTC. The V call is TRBV5-1, the J call TRBJ2-5; TRBD2 aligns across 13 bases. The CDR3 spans 17 residues. Trimming cost V 3 bases and J 5 bases; bases outside gene matches: 10. Per germline, CDR1 SGHRS and CDR2 YFSETQ.

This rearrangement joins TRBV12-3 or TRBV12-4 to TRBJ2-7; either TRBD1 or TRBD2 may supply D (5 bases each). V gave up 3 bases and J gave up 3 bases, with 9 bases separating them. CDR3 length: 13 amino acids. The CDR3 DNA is TGTGCCAGCAGTTTTGGGGGAGTCTACGAGCAGTACTTC. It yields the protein CASSFGGVYEQYF.

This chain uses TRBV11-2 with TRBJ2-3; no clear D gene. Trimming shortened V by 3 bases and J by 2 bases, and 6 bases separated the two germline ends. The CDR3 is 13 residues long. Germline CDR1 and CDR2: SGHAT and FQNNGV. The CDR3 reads CASSLDLTDTQYF. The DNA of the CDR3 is TGTGCCAGCAGCTTGGACCTCACAGATACGCAGTATTTT.

The CDR3 sequence: CASSVRQSDQPQHF. The CDR3 DNA sequence: TGTGCCAGCAGTGTTAGACAATCTGATCAGCCCCAGCATTTT. The chain combines TRBV2 with TRBJ1-5; D gene uncertain. This CDR3 has 14 amino acids. Per the germline V gene, CDR1 is SNHLY and CDR2 is FYNNEI. Trimming stripped 4 bases from V and 5 bases from J, with 12 bases between.

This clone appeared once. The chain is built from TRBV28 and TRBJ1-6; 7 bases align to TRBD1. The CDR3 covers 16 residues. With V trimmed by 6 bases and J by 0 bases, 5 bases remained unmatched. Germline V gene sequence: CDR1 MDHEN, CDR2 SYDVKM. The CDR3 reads CASRVQGRSYNSPLHF. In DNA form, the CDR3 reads TGTGCCAGCAGGGTACAGGGGCGCTCCTATAATTCACCCCTCCACTTT.

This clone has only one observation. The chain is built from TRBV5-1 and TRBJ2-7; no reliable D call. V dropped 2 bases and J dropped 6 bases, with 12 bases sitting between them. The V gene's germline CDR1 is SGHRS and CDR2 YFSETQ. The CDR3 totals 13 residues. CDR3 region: CASSLEGTPEQYF. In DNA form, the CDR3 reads TGCGCCAGCAGCTTAGAAGGAACCCCCGAGCAGTACTTC.

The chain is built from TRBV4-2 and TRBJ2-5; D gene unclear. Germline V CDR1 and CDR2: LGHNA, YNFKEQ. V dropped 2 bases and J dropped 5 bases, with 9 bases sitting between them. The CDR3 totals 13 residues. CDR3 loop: CASSQNTRETQYF. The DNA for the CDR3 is TGTGCCAGCAGCCAAAACACCCGGGAGACCCAGTACTTC.